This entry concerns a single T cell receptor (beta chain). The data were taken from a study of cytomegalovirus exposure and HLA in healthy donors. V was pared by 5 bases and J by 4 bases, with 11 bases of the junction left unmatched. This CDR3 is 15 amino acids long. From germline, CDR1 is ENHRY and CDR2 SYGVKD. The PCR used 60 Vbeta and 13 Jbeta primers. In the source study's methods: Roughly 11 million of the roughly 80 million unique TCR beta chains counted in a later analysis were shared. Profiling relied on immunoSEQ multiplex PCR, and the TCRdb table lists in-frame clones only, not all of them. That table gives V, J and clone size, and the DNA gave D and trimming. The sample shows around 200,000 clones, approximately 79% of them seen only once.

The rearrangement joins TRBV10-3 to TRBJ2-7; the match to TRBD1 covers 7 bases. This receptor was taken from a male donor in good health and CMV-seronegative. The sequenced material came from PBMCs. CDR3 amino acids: CAISYDREKLYEQYF. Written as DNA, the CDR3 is TGTGCCATCAGTTACGACAGGGAGAAGCTGTACGAGCAGTACTTC.